One and the same sample provided the 18 T cell receptor beta chains below, sequenced in a study of Graves' ophthalmopathy and Graves' hyperthyroidism. The TCR beta CDR3 regions underwent amplification from RNA transcripts. In the first round, RT-PCR was carried out with HTBI primers, and a multiplex PCR formed the second round. Each CDR3 protein is one row after TCRdb ran MiXCR on the multiplex PCR reads. The sample holds 35,000 to 45,000 distinct CDR3 sequences, approximately 50% seen once. The sample was peripheral blood. The source of these receptors is an adult woman with stable Graves' hyperthyroidism.

This clonotype was observed many times. The rearrangement uses TRBV5-1 and TRBJ2-3, with TRBD2 matching over 15 bases. The CDR3 runs 20 residues. V trimming: 3 bases; J trimming: 6 bases; junction bases outside the gene matches: 17. Germline V gene sequence: CDR1 SGHRS, CDR2 YFSETQ. The CDR3 sequence: CASSSRDGEGLAGGRDTQYF. The CDR3 coding sequence is TGCGCCAGCAGCTCCCGGGACGGCGAGGGACTAGCGGGGGGTCGGGATACGCAGTATTTT.

This clonotype was seen more than once but under ten times. The CDR3 spells CASSQGTGGASGYTF. The CDR3 region has the DNA TGTGCCAGCAGCCAGGGGACAGGGGGCGCATCTGGCTACACCTTC. This chain links TRBV2 with TRBJ1-2, with TRBD1 matching over 12 bases. Germline V gene sequence: CDR1 SNHLY, CDR2 FYNNEI. This CDR3 spans 15 amino acids. J gave up 7 bases and V 6 bases, and 9 bases lay outside the gene matches.

This clonotype was detected only once. V is TRBV3-1 and J is TRBJ2-7; 9 bases match TRBD1. After removal of 4 bases from V and 6 bases from J, the junction contained 4 bases not matched to a gene. Germline assignment: CDR1 LGHDT and CDR2 YNNKEL (reference sequence). The length of the CDR3 is 13 residues. CDR3 loop: CASSLGTGFEQYF. DNA for the CDR3: TGTGCCAGCAGCCTTGGGACAGGGTTCGAGCAGTACTTC.

The chain joins TRBV7-2 to TRBJ2-7, with D perhaps assigned TRBD1 or TRBD2 (6 bases each). The V and J ends lost 5 bases and 2 bases respectively, with 13 bases between them. The germline V gene encodes CDR1 SGHTA and CDR2 FQGNSA. This CDR3 is built from 14 residues. The CDR3 reads CASSPGASAYEQYF. DNA for the CDR3: TGTGCCAGCAGCCCGGGGGCGTCAGCCTACGAGCAGTACTTC.

This clonotype was observed at least ten times. This rearrangement joins TRBV7-9 to TRBJ1-1; D is possibly TRBD1 (5 bases). Trimming took off 5 bases at V and 0 bases at J, with 10 bases between the two ends. CDR1 and CDR2 (germline): SEHNR, FQNEAQ (reference sequence). This CDR3 has 14 amino acids. For the CDR3, the DNA is TGTGCCAGCAGCCGTGGGGGTGTGAACACTGAAGCTTTCTTT. Translating it yields CASSRGGVNTEAFF.

On this clonotype itself: A read error may account for a junction end that differs from germline. This chain links TRBV4-3 with TRBJ2-7; D gene uncertain. Germline loops: CDR1 LGHNA, CDR2 YSLEER. The CDR3 is 13 amino acids. The CDR3 DNA sequence: TGCGCCAGCAGCCCGGACGGAGCCTACAAGCAGTACTTC. This translates into CASSPDGAYKQYF.

This rearrangement joins TRBV9 to TRBJ2-1, with D maybe TRBD2 (5 bases). Trimming removed 6 bases from V and 8 bases from J, with 12 bases in between. The CDR3 covers 12 residues. Germline CDR1 reads SGDLS; CDR2 reads YYNGEE. The CDR3 loop is CASTREADEQFF. The CDR3 DNA sequence: TGTGCCAGCACGAGAGAAGCGGATGAGCAGTTCTTC.

The V call is TRBV29-1, the J call TRBJ2-6; D gene unclear. CDR3 length: 14 residues. Germline V lookup: CDR1 SQVTM, CDR2 ANQGSEA. V was pared by 7 bases and J by 1 base, with 11 bases between. CDR3 amino acids: CSDDVESGANVLTF. CDR3 in DNA: TGCAGCGATGATGTTGAGTCTGGGGCCAACGTCCTGACTTTC.

The gene calls are TRBV20-1 and TRBJ2-2; 13 positions agree with TRBD2. CDR1 and CDR2 from the germline V gene are DFQATT and SNEGSKA (reference sequence). The CDR3 spans 15 residues. The CDR3 loop reads CSAYGLAGELGELFF. As DNA, the CDR3 is TGCAGCGCTTACGGACTAGCGGGAGAACTCGGGGAGCTGTTTTTT.

As for this clonotype: The junction departs from the called germline gene at one end, perhaps through a read error. V usage is TRBV2 and J usage is TRBJ1-5; no reliable D call. The CDR3 sequence is 13 residues long. CDR1 is SNHLY and CDR2 is FYNNEI in the germline V gene. Here the CDR3 reads CASRKEGNQPQHF. The CDR3 DNA sequence: TGTGCCAGCAGGAAAGAAGGCAATCAACCCCAGCATTTT.

This clonotype was seen only a few times. The rearrangement uses TRBV24-1 and TRBJ1-1; a weak D match, TRBD1 (6 bases). V lost 7 bases and J lost 4, with 15 bases in between. The germline gives CDR1 KGHDR, CDR2 SFDVKD. The CDR3 loop spans 14 amino acids. DNA for the CDR3: TGTGCCACCAGCCTAGGGGGGCACCTCACTGAAGCTTTCTTT. Encoded protein: CATSLGGHLTEAFF.

This clonotype was counted ten times or more. The chain links TRBV11-2 to TRBJ2-3, with 11 bases identical to TRBD2. Looked up from germline, CDR1 is SGHAT and CDR2 is FQNNGV. The CDR3 has 17 residues. Trimming removed 1 base from V and 7 bases from J; junction bases left unmatched: 10. DNA for the CDR3: TGTGCCAGCAGCTTAGTTTGGGCTAGCGGGAGGAGAAATACGCAGTATTTT. Its translation is CASSLVWASGRRNTQYF.

This clonotype has ten or more counts. As DNA, the CDR3 is TGTGCCAGCAGCCAAGACCCCAACGAGCAGTACTTC. It specifies CASSQDPNEQYF. This rearrangement joins TRBV3-1 to TRBJ2-7, with no clear D. CDR1 is LGHDT, CDR2 YNNKEL, per germline (reference sequence). Trimming took 0 bases from V and 5 from J, leaving 5 bases between them. This CDR3 is 12 amino acids long.

This clonotype turned up a few times. The chain carries TRBV25-1 and TRBJ2-7, with a possible D match to TRBD2 (6 bases). Germline V gene lookup returns CDR1 MGHDK and CDR2 SYGVNS. This CDR3 has 14 residues. V lost 5 bases and J 2 bases, leaving 13 bases between the germline ends. Here the CDR3 reads CASSLGGGPYEQYF. CDR3 DNA: TGTGCCAGCAGTTTGGGGGGAGGACCCTACGAGCAGTACTTC.

This clonotype was counted ten times or more. The rearrangement links TRBV5-1 to TRBJ1-2; 7 bases match TRBD1. The CDR3 spans 14 residues. Germline V gives CDR1 SGHRS, CDR2 YFSETQ. V trimming: 4 bases; J trimming: 5 bases; junction bases outside the gene matches: 8. CDR3 protein: CASSPDRALYGYTF. CDR3 bases: TGCGCCAGCAGCCCTGACAGGGCCTTATATGGCTACACCTTC.

This chain links TRBV4-2 with TRBJ2-7, with D perhaps TRBD2 (5 bases). V lost 1 base to trimming and J lost 1 base, with 8 bases between them. This CDR3 region has 14 residues. CDR1 and CDR2 from the germline V gene are LGHNA and YNFKEQ. CDR3 bases: TGTGCCAGCAGCCAAGTCGGGGATTCCTACGAGCAGTACTTC. Amino acids: CASSQVGDSYEQYF.

J is TRBJ2-7 and V is TRBV7-9, with 7 bases matching TRBD1. After removal of 5 bases from V and 5 bases from J, the junction contained 9 bases not matched to a gene. CDR1 is SEHNR, CDR2 FQNEAQ, per germline (reference sequence). This CDR3 is built from 14 residues. CDR3 sequence (DNA): TGTGCCAGCAGCGGAGCGACAGGGAGCGACGAGCAGTACTTC. Its translation is CASSGATGSDEQYF.

On this clonotype itself: A much larger clone is a single base away; this may be a read error. V is TRBV30 and J is TRBJ2-7, with D tentatively TRBD1 (6 bases). CDR1 GTSNPN and CDR2 SVGIG come from the germline V gene (reference sequence). The ends were cut back, 5 bases at V and 3 bases at J, with 17 bases in the middle. The CDR3 loop spans 14 amino acids. The DNA for the CDR3 is TGTGCCTGGGAAATAACAGGGACCTTCTACGAGCAGTACTTC. Amino acid sequence: CAWEITGTFYEQYF.